Each of the 17 T cell receptor beta chains below was sequenced from the same sample in a study of T cells after yellow fever vaccination. One entry per CDR3 protein results from TCRdb running MiXCR on the 5' RACE reads. The repertoire holds 500,000 to 650,000 distinct CDR3 sequences, about 12% seen once, with 15% in the top ten. Source: PBMCs, taken on the day of the yellow fever booster vaccination. Receptor source: a young man who received the YFV17D yellow fever vaccine.

The chain joins TRBV6-1 to TRBJ2-3; TRBD1 matches 7 bases. CDR1 is MNHNS, CDR2 SASEGT, per germline. CDR3 length: 15 residues. V gave up 6 bases and J gave up 0 bases; unmatched junction bases: 6. The CDR3 coding sequence is TGTGCCAGCAGCACCGGACAGGCTAGCACAGATACGCAGTATTTT. Amino acids: CASSTGQASTDTQYF.

This sequence joins TRBV5-1 and TRBJ2-2; tentative D call: TRBD1 (5 bases). CDR1 SGHRS and CDR2 YFSETQ come from the germline V gene. The V and J ends lost 4 bases and 5 bases respectively, with 18 bases between them. The CDR3 covers 16 residues. CDR3 in amino acids: CASSPPTVIRTGELFF. CDR3 nucleotides: TGCGCCAGCAGCCCCCCGACAGTGATAAGAACCGGGGAGCTGTTTTTT.

The chain has TRBV5-1 and TRBJ2-1, with D maybe TRBD1 (6 bases). Trimming left V 2 bases short and J 5 bases short, with 17 bases between. Germline V gene sequence: CDR1 SGHRS, CDR2 YFSETQ. CDR3 length: 16 amino acids. The chain's CDR3 is CASSLRASGDNNEQFF. The CDR3 DNA reads as TGCGCCAGCAGCTTAAGGGCGTCAGGGGATAACAATGAGCAGTTCTTC.

This clonotype has a handful of counts. V is TRBV20-1 and J is TRBJ2-3; D not resolved. The CDR3 covers 13 residues. Germline V gene lookup returns CDR1 DFQATT and CDR2 SNEGSKA (reference sequence). The V end was cut by 0 bases, the J end by 4 bases, with 8 bases between. CDR3 sequence: CSAREWMADTQYF. In DNA form, the CDR3 reads TGCAGTGCTAGAGAATGGATGGCAGATACGCAGTATTTT.

V usage is TRBV14 and J usage is TRBJ2-4, with 10 bases identical to TRBD1. Germline V CDR1 and CDR2: SGHDN, FVKESK. V lost 1 base and J lost 9; bases outside the gene matches: 3. The CDR3 runs 14 residues. The DNA of the CDR3 is TGTGCCAGCAGCCAAGGTGGACAGGGGGTCATTCAGTACTTC. Its translation is CASSQGGQGVIQYF. The full variable domain, completed using reference TRBV14 and TRBJ2-4, is EAGVTQFPSHSVIEKGQTVTLRCDPISGHDNLYWYRRVMGKEIKFLLHFVKESKQDESGMPNNRFLAERTGGTYSTLKVQPAELEDSGVYFCASSQGGQGVIQYFGAGTRLSVL.

The J gene is TRBJ1-2, the V gene TRBV20-1; D not resolved. CDR1 and CDR2 from the germline V gene are DFQATT and SNEGSKA (reference sequence). Trimming pared 5 bases from V and 8 bases from J, leaving 9 bases between. The CDR3 sequence is 10 residues long. CDR3 in amino acids: CSAEQYGYTF. The DNA of the CDR3 is TGCAGTGCTGAACAGTACGGCTACACCTTC.

In this sample, this clonotype turned up a few times. This chain connects TRBV24-1 to TRBJ2-2, with D unresolved. The CDR3 loop spans 16 amino acids. Germline CDR1 KGHDR, CDR2 SFDVKD. V dropped 0 bases and J dropped 4 bases, with 11 bases sitting between them. The CDR3 loop reads CATSDLQPDRTGELFF. The CDR3 DNA is TGTGCCACCAGTGATTTGCAACCAGACCGCACCGGGGAGCTGTTTTTT.

This clonotype was seen at least ten times. The V gene is TRBV7-9, the J gene TRBJ2-7; D tentatively fits TRBD1 or TRBD2 (5 bases each). Germline loops: CDR1 SEHNR, CDR2 FQNEAQ (reference sequence). The CDR3 has 15 residues. V gave up 3 bases and J gave up 0 bases, with 12 bases separating them. Written as DNA, the CDR3 is TGTGCCAGCAGCTTTCGAGGGGAAAGCTCCTACGAGCAGTACTTC. Amino acid sequence: CASSFRGESSYEQYF.

This clonotype came up many times. The chain is built from TRBV12-3 or TRBV12-4 and TRBJ2-1, with 8 bases matching TRBD1. The V segment lost 2 bases and the J segment 6 bases; nucleotides outside the gene matches: 9. This CDR3 spans 16 amino acids. Written as DNA, the CDR3 is TGTGCCAGCAGTTTAAGGGCAGGGGGCGAAAGCAATGAGCAGTTCTTC. It codes for CASSLRAGGESNEQFF.

The chain joins TRBV5-1 to TRBJ2-3; 14 bases are a match to TRBD2. The ends lost 3 bases at V and 5 bases at J; junction bases unmatched: 5. The germline gives CDR1 SGHRS, CDR2 YFSETQ. The CDR3 consists of 16 residues. Here the CDR3 DNA reads TGCGCCAGCAGCTCGGGACTAGCGGGAGATCTAGATACGCAGTATTTT. Amino acids: CASSSGLAGDLDTQYF.

This chain connects TRBV6-2 or TRBV6-3 to TRBJ2-1; a weak D match, TRBD2 (7 bases). The germline V and J ends were trimmed by 6 bases and 0 bases, with 12 bases remaining between them. Per the germline V gene, CDR1 is MNHEY and CDR2 is SVGEGT. The CDR3 runs 15 residues. The CDR3 DNA reads TGTGCCAGCAGAAGGGAGGGGGGCTCCTACAATGAGCAGTTCTTC. It yields the protein CASRREGGSYNEQFF.

DNA of the CDR3: TGTGCCAGCAGCGTCTTCCCCGACGGGGTTGGGGAGACCCAGTACTTC. Protein: CASSVFPDGVGETQYF. This chain uses TRBV9 with TRBJ2-5; a weak D match, TRBD2 (5 bases). Trimming removed 2 bases from V and 5 bases from J, with 19 bases in between. CDR1 SGDLS and CDR2 YYNGEE come from the germline V gene. This CDR3 contains 16 residues. Complete variable domain (other parts from reference TRBV9 and TRBJ2-5): DSGVTQTPKHLITATGQRVTLRCSPRSGDLSVYWYQQSLDQGLQFLIQYYNGEERAKGNILERFSAQQFPDLHSELNLSSLELGDSALYFCASSVFPDGVGETQYFGPGTRLLVL.

There are a few counts of this clonotype. The chain combines TRBV24-1 with TRBJ2-1, with 10 bases identical to TRBD1. In germline, CDR1 is KGHDR, CDR2 SFDVKD. J was trimmed by 0 bases and V by 6 bases; bases with no gene match: 7. This CDR3 has 17 amino acids. The CDR3, as DNA: TGTGCCACCAGTCGGGACAGGGGCCCGAACTCCTACAATGAGCAGTTCTTC. This encodes CATSRDRGPNSYNEQFF.

CDR3 in amino acids: CATCPRWGTQGELFF. DNA for the CDR3: TGTGCCACCTGCCCGCGTTGGGGTACACAAGGGGAGCTGTTTTTT. The chain has TRBV3-1 and TRBJ2-2; D is unresolved. The CDR3 contains 15 residues. Germline-derived CDR1 and CDR2 are LGHDT and YNNKEL (reference sequence). V was clipped by 10 bases and J by 8 bases, with 23 bases between them. Filled out from reference TRBV3-1 and TRBJ2-2, the complete variable domain reads DTAVSQTPKYLVTQMGNDKSIKCEQNLGHDTMYWYKQDSKKFLKIMFSYNNKELIINETVPNRFSPKSPDKAHLNLHINSLELGDSAVYFCATCPRWGTQGELFFGEGSRLTVL.

This clonotype was counted ten times or more. The chain recombines TRBV7-8 with TRBJ2-3; TRBD2 might be the D (6 bases). This CDR3 spans 16 amino acids. V was clipped by 6 bases and J by 4 bases, with 20 bases between them. The germline gives CDR1 SGHVS, CDR2 FQNEAQ. The CDR3 protein is CASSLGGASSPDTQYF. Here the CDR3 DNA reads TGTGCCAGCAGTTTGGGGGGAGCCTCTAGCCCAGATACGCAGTATTTT.

This chain links TRBV5-4 with TRBJ2-3; TRBD2 might be the D (5 bases). Deletions cut 4 bases from V and 8 bases from J, with 20 bases between. The CDR3 has 15 residues. Per the germline V gene, CDR1 is SGHNT and CDR2 is YYREEE (reference sequence). Here the CDR3 reads CASSVASDSTTTQYF. The CDR3 DNA reads TGTGCCAGCAGCGTCGCCTCGGACTCGACTACTACGCAGTATTTT.

The rearrangement joins TRBV12-3 or TRBV12-4 to TRBJ2-1, with D possibly matching TRBD2 (6 bases). CDR3 length equals 13 residues. V was trimmed by 6 bases and J by 10 bases, leaving 16 bases between them. This CDR3 reads CASRKAGGGEQFF. The CDR3 DNA is TGTGCCAGCAGGAAGGCCGGGGGTGGAGAGCAGTTCTTC.